Listed here are 13 T cell receptor beta chains from one sample, sequenced in a study of T cell repertoires in cytomegalovirus infection. Each CDR3 protein gets one entry after TCRdb re-called the reads with MiXCR. The table shows under 850,000 distinct CDR3 sequences, with roughly 35% occurring only once. The sample consisted of PBMCs. These receptors originate from a human donor in good health (CMV status not recorded). Some clones in this sample may be carry-over from other donors' samples.

The CDR3 DNA follows: TGTGCCAGCAGACTCCCCCTTGACAACCCCGTCTATGGCTACACCTTC. Its translation: CASRLPLDNPVYGYTF. The chain uses TRBV28 and TRBJ1-2; D remains ambiguous. V was clipped by 6 bases and J by 4 bases, with 21 bases between them. Germline V gives CDR1 MDHEN, CDR2 SYDVKM. The CDR3 has 16 amino acids.

In this sample, this clonotype turned up a few times. The chain is built from TRBV7-9 and TRBJ2-7; 8 bases fit TRBD2. This CDR3 spans 16 amino acids. Germline V gene data show CDR1 as SEHNR and CDR2 as FQNEAQ (reference sequence). With 4 bases clipped from V and 7 bases from J, the junction kept 15 bases outside the gene matches. CDR3 amino acids: CASSWPLAGPEGEQYF. In DNA, the CDR3 is TGTGCCAGCAGCTGGCCTCTAGCGGGCCCCGAGGGGGAGCAGTACTTC.

This clonotype has only a few counts. The chain recombines TRBV6-1 with TRBJ2-2; D ambiguous. The V gene lost 0 bases and the J gene lost 5 bases, with 10 bases spanning the gap. The germline V gene encodes CDR1 MNHNS and CDR2 SASEGT. The CDR3 sequence is 15 residues long. CDR3 coding DNA: TGTGCCAGCAGTGAAGCTCCTCGGCGGACCGGGGAGCTGTTTTTT. Residues: CASSEAPRRTGELFF.

This chain joins TRBV29-1 and TRBJ2-3; D unresolved. V was clipped by 7 bases and J by 3 bases, with 8 bases between them. The germline gives CDR1 SQVTM, CDR2 ANQGSEA. CDR3 length equals 11 residues. The DNA of the CDR3 is TGCAGCGGCAGGTTGACAGATACGCAGTATTTT. This codes for CSGRLTDTQYF.

V usage is TRBV20-1 and J usage is TRBJ2-1; TRBD2 matches 16 bases. Germline trimming cut 6 bases from V and 6 bases from J; bases unmatched to any gene: 8. This CDR3 comprises 16 residues. Per the germline V gene, CDR1 is DFQATT and CDR2 is SNEGSKA (reference sequence). The CDR3 coding sequence is TGCAGTGCATCGGGACTAGCGGGGGGGCCGCTCAATGAGCAGTTCTTC. Translated, it gives CSASGLAGGPLNEQFF.

Note on this clonotype: This may be a read error: a much more frequent sequence differs by one nucleotide. The rearrangement uses TRBV7-8 and TRBJ2-1; 11 bases fit TRBD2. CDR3 size: 17 residues. With 4 bases clipped from V and 8 bases from J, the junction kept 13 bases outside the gene matches. Germline CDR1 reads SGHVS; CDR2 reads FQNEAQ. The CDR3 reads CASSSTSKLAGEDEQFF. The CDR3 DNA reads TGTGCCAGCAGCTCCACCTCCAAACTAGCGGGAGAAGATGAGCAGTTCTTC. The whole variable domain, remainder taken from reference TRBV7-8 and TRBJ2-1, is GAGVSQSPRYKVAKRGQDVALRCDPISGHVSLFWYQQALGQGPEFLTYFQNEAQLDKSGLPSDRFFAERPEGSVSTLKIQRTQQEDSAVYLCASSSTSKLAGEDEQFFGPGTRLTVL.

This clonotype appeared many times. This chain connects TRBV28 to TRBJ2-2; D unresolved. The CDR3 runs 11 residues. Trimming took 6 bases from V and 9 from J, leaving 8 bases between them. CDR1 and CDR2 from the germline V gene are MDHEN and SYDVKM. The CDR3 sequence is CASRTMRELFF. The CDR3 bases are TGTGCCAGCAGGACAATGAGGGAGCTGTTTTTT.

This clonotype was counted a few times. This chain connects TRBV6-1 to TRBJ2-2, with TRBD1 identical over 10 bases. V lost 4 bases and J lost 3; bases outside the gene matches: 2. Germline V lookup: CDR1 MNHNS, CDR2 SASEGT. This CDR3 spans 15 amino acids. For the CDR3, the DNA is TGTGCCAGCAGTGGCGGGACAGGGGACACCGGGGAGCTGTTTTTT. Translating it yields CASSGGTGDTGELFF.

The chain joins TRBV7-6 to TRBJ2-1; D remains ambiguous. Germline V gives CDR1 SGHVS, CDR2 FNYEAQ. The V and J ends lost 3 bases and 0 bases respectively, with 12 bases between them. The CDR3 extends over 16 amino acids. The CDR3 protein is CASSLRSPSSYNEQFF. The CDR3 bases are TGTGCCAGCAGCTTGAGAAGCCCGAGCTCCTACAATGAGCAGTTCTTC.

The chain is built from TRBV7-6 and TRBJ2-5, with 11 bases matching TRBD2. Germline V gene data show CDR1 as SGHVS and CDR2 as FNYEAQ. V dropped 5 bases and J dropped 5; count of bases not matched to a gene: 13. The CDR3 sequence is 17 residues long. The CDR3 spells CASSLHPTSGKRETQYF. The CDR3 region has the DNA TGTGCCAGCAGCCTCCACCCGACTAGCGGGAAACGGGAGACCCAGTACTTC.

This clonotype occurred many times. The gene calls are TRBV6-2 or TRBV6-3 and TRBJ2-3; D gene ambiguous. With 5 bases removed from V and 6 bases from J, the gap between germline ends came to 9 bases. The germline V gene encodes CDR1 MNHEY and CDR2 SVGEGT. The CDR3 has 12 residues. CDR3 amino acids: CASSSLGDTQYF. Here the CDR3 DNA reads TGTGCCAGCAGTAGCCTTGGGGATACGCAGTATTTT.

The rearrangement joins TRBV19 to TRBJ2-1; TRBD2 matches 7 bases. The germline CDR1 and CDR2 sequences are LNHDA and SQIVND (reference sequence). Trimming removed 9 bases from V and 0 bases from J; junction bases left unmatched: 8. The CDR3 extends over 15 amino acids. Written as DNA, the CDR3 is TGTGCCAGCAAGCCTGGCGGGAGCTCCTACAATGAGCAGTTCTTC. Encoded protein: CASKPGGSSYNEQFF.

A remark on this clonotype: A much larger clone lies a single base off, so this may be a read error. The chain couples TRBV6-8 to TRBJ1-1; no reliable D call. Trimming shortened V by 5 bases and J by 5 bases, and 18 bases separated the two germline ends. The germline gives CDR1 MNHGY, CDR2 SAAAGT. CDR3 length: 15 amino acids. CDR3 amino acids: CASSPDRWVRTEAFF. The CDR3 DNA follows: TGTGCCAGCAGTCCGGACCGGTGGGTTCGGACTGAAGCTTTCTTT.